This TCR beta chain was sequenced for a study of CD8 T cells in ankylosing spondylitis. This clonotype occurred many times. Its cognate antigen is unknown. Points from the study as a whole: In peripheral blood, disease-linked CD8+ clones occurred at relatively low frequencies. Prior literature has documented some motif variants in synovial fluid and blood from reactive arthritis. What seemed typical of ankylosing spondylitis blood was a TCR beta motif built from several highly homologous variants.

Between the trimmed V and J ends, which lost 3 bases and 4 bases, there was a span of 3 bases. CDR1 and CDR2 from the germline V gene are SQVTM and ANQGSEA. CDR3 length: 10 amino acids. For TCR beta, libraries came from quantitative 5'-RACE with molecular barcodes. TCRdb called the 5' RACE reads again in MiXCR, with one record for every CDR3 protein. The repertoire holds some 800,000 distinct CDR3 sequences, with 10% to 15% as singletons. The sequence came from a male donor with ankylosing spondylitis. The sample taken for sequencing was blood, either unsorted or a sorted T cell fraction (not recorded which). This rearrangement joins TRBV29-1 to TRBJ1-2; D unclear. The CDR3 protein is CSVDTYGYTF. Written as DNA, the CDR3 is TGCAGCGTTGACACCTATGGCTACACCTTC.